A selection of T cell receptor beta chains follows, all from one sample in a study of T cell clusters in autoimmune cytopenias. From its re-call of the multiplex PCR reads, TCRdb lists each CDR3 protein once, without DNA. The sample has 3,500 to 4,000 distinct CDR3 sequences. Source material: peripheral blood. All receptors derive from a human donor with an autoimmune cytopenia or autoimmune hepatitis (not recorded which). CDR3s include the opening cysteine and the closing phenylalanine or tryptophan. The size entry is marked missing in some rows and otherwise reads once, few, many or a size class.

j_gene: TRBJ2-1
abundance: NA
v_gene: TRBV27
CDR3aa: CASSFGAALGNEQFF

j_gene: TRBJ2-1
abundance: medium-sized
v_gene: TRBV29-1
CDR3aa: CSVGLAGGVKSSYNEQFF

j_gene: TRBJ2-1
abundance: NA
v_gene: TRBV5-1
CDR3aa: CASSYGLAARAEQFF

j_gene: TRBJ2-1
abundance: medium-sized
v_gene: TRBV6-6
CDR3aa: CASRQGSDEQFF

j_gene: TRBJ2-1
abundance: NA
v_gene: TRBV12-3/TRBV12-4
CDR3aa: CASSFSGSAILNEQFF

j_gene: TRBJ2-1
abundance: NA
v_gene: TRBV7-6
CDR3aa: CASSLLAGGPDEQFF

j_gene: TRBJ2-7
abundance: NA
v_gene: TRBV7-9
CDR3aa: CASSSRQGVGYEQYF

j_gene: TRBJ1-5
abundance: NA
v_gene: TRBV19
CDR3aa: CASSISAAGGQETQHF

j_gene: TRBJ2-3
abundance: medium-sized
v_gene: TRBV15
CDR3aa: CATSRDRVGLGTDTQYF

j_gene: TRBJ2-7
abundance: medium-sized
v_gene: TRBV19
CDR3aa: CASKGLGMYEQYF

j_gene: TRBJ1-1
abundance: NA
v_gene: TRBV10-2
CDR3aa: CASMDPPLNTEAFF

j_gene: TRBJ2-7
abundance: medium-sized
v_gene: TRBV6-1
CDR3aa: CASSLGQKGEQYF

j_gene: TRBJ2-7
abundance: large
v_gene: TRBV30
CDR3aa: CAWSVSMSNEQYF

j_gene: TRBJ2-3
abundance: NA
v_gene: TRBV27
CDR3aa: CASSKDSNKDRASTDTQYF

j_gene: TRBJ2-7
abundance: NA
v_gene: TRBV5-5
CDR3aa: CASSLFELAYAYEQYF

j_gene: TRBJ2-3
abundance: medium-sized
v_gene: TRBV6-1
CDR3aa: CASSEGAGGPNTQYF

j_gene: TRBJ2-2
abundance: medium-sized
v_gene: TRBV5-1
CDR3aa: CASSLGFSTGYTGELFF

j_gene: TRBJ1-1
abundance: NA
v_gene: TRBV29-1
CDR3aa: CSVHPVGNRENTEAFF

j_gene: TRBJ2-3
abundance: large
v_gene: TRBV6-2/TRBV6-3
CDR3aa: CASSGDRVTDTQYF

j_gene: TRBJ2-3
abundance: medium-sized
v_gene: TRBV12-3/TRBV12-4
CDR3aa: CASSLFSSDTQYF

j_gene: TRBJ1-5
abundance: NA
v_gene: TRBV29-1
CDR3aa: CSVVSGNQPQHF

j_gene: TRBJ2-6
abundance: medium-sized
v_gene: TRBV6-5
CDR3aa: CASKSGANVLTF

j_gene: TRBJ1-4
abundance: NA
v_gene: TRBV6-5
CDR3aa: CASRRGQGLGEKLFF

j_gene: TRBJ2-1
abundance: NA
v_gene: TRBV4-2
CDR3aa: CASSQTSSGWNEQFF

j_gene: TRBJ1-2
abundance: NA
v_gene: TRBV5-1
CDR3aa: CASSLETGRDGYTF

j_gene: TRBJ2-2
abundance: NA
v_gene: TRBV6-1
CDR3aa: CASSVRNTGELFF

j_gene: TRBJ1-5
abundance: NA
v_gene: TRBV6-6
CDR3aa: CASSPSRVQHF

j_gene: TRBJ2-2
abundance: NA
v_gene: TRBV30
CDR3aa: CAWGGSLAGVSTGELFF

j_gene: TRBJ1-6
abundance: NA
v_gene: TRBV11-1
CDR3aa: CASSRPTGVDPPLHF

j_gene: TRBJ2-2
abundance: medium-sized
v_gene: TRBV6-1
CDR3aa: CASTGPRTGNTGELFF

j_gene: TRBJ2-7
abundance: NA
v_gene: TRBV12-3/TRBV12-4
CDR3aa: CASSLSFQGGVYEQYF

j_gene: TRBJ2-3
abundance: NA
v_gene: TRBV6-6
CDR3aa: CASSGRTGTGNTDTQYF

j_gene: TRBJ2-7
abundance: NA
v_gene: TRBV19
CDR3aa: CASSSGKGLATYEQYF

j_gene: TRBJ2-2
abundance: NA
v_gene: TRBV7-6
CDR3aa: CASSSPRDFRMLDTGELFF

j_gene: TRBJ2-1
abundance: NA
v_gene: TRBV28
CDR3aa: CASWTSGSYNEQFF

j_gene: TRBJ2-1
abundance: NA
v_gene: TRBV11-2
CDR3aa: CASSLGKGEGDEQFF

j_gene: TRBJ2-1
abundance: hyperexpanded
v_gene: TRBV29-1
CDR3aa: CSVGRLAGVYEQFF

j_gene: TRBJ1-1
abundance: NA
v_gene: TRBV28
CDR3aa: CASSLEGGPEAFF

j_gene: TRBJ1-3
abundance: NA
v_gene: TRBV13
CDR3aa: CASSLGEGSGNTIYF

j_gene: TRBJ1-5
abundance: NA
v_gene: TRBV27
CDR3aa: CASSIGTGLGNSNQPQHF

j_gene: TRBJ2-7
abundance: NA
v_gene: TRBV6-9
CDR3aa: CASSPVDSGSYEQYF

j_gene: TRBJ2-2
abundance: NA
v_gene: TRBV27
CDR3aa: CASRGRAGVDTGELFF

j_gene: TRBJ2-7
abundance: large
v_gene: TRBV29-1
CDR3aa: CSVLDGAYEQYF

j_gene: TRBJ2-1
abundance: NA
v_gene: TRBV30
CDR3aa: CAWSATLAEEQFF

j_gene: TRBJ2-3
abundance: medium-sized
v_gene: TRBV18
CDR3aa: CASSLSGTTVLDTQYF

j_gene: TRBJ2-2
abundance: NA
v_gene: TRBV6-5
CDR3aa: CASSYSGGPGELFF

j_gene: TRBJ2-3
abundance: NA
v_gene: TRBV13
CDR3aa: CASSLGSTDTQYF

j_gene: TRBJ2-1
abundance: medium-sized
v_gene: TRBV19
CDR3aa: CATSPGSENEQFF

j_gene: TRBJ2-7
abundance: NA
v_gene: TRBV27
CDR3aa: CASSRLAESSYEQYF

j_gene: TRBJ2-1
abundance: NA
v_gene: TRBV5-6
CDR3aa: CASSPRTGGDEQFF

j_gene: TRBJ2-6
abundance: medium-sized
v_gene: TRBV6-1
CDR3aa: CASETGGFGANVLTF

j_gene: TRBJ2-5
abundance: NA
v_gene: TRBV30
CDR3aa: CAWSGREFRETQYF

j_gene: TRBJ2-7
abundance: NA
v_gene: TRBV6-2/TRBV6-3
CDR3aa: CASSYSTNSYEQYF

j_gene: TRBJ1-2
abundance: medium-sized
v_gene: TRBV19
CDR3aa: CASIRTGGAAGYTF

j_gene: TRBJ2-5
abundance: medium-sized
v_gene: TRBV27
CDR3aa: CASKIQGWGGGETQYF

j_gene: TRBJ2-5
abundance: NA
v_gene: TRBV4-2
CDR3aa: CASSQDHNQETQYF